This passage covers 30 T cell receptor beta chains from one sample sequenced in a study of regulatory and conventional T cells in RAG deficiency. Sequencing was performed with immunoSEQ multiplex PCR; in TCRdb, only in-frame clones are kept and a portion is missing. The sample lists tens of thousands of clones, over 80% occurring once. The sorted regulatory T cells were CD4+, CD25-high and CD127-low, with genomic DNA sequenced. This sample also appeared in a second study, on regulatory T cells. That work adds: The PCR used 52 TRBV and 13 TRBJ primers.

Sample: Tregs sorted from blood. All receptors come from a human donor in good health.

V usage is TRBV29-1 and J usage is TRBJ1-1, with a possible D match to TRBD1 (6 bases). CDR1 is SQVTM and CDR2 is ANQGSEA in the germline V gene. V dropped 3 bases and J dropped 6 bases, with 14 bases sitting between them. The length of the CDR3 is 13 residues. This CDR3 reads CSVEGQGLAEAFF. CDR3 nucleotide sequence: TGCAGCGTTGAGGGCCAGGGGCTAGCTGAAGCTTTCTTT.

The chain joins TRBV7-8 to TRBJ1-1; 9 bases fit TRBD1. Looked up from germline, CDR1 is SGHVS and CDR2 is FQNEAQ. The CDR3 contains 14 residues. V gave up 5 bases and J gave up 4 bases; unmatched junction bases: 5. The DNA for the CDR3 is TGTGCCAGCAGCGTTAGACAGGGGGTCACTGAAGCTTTCTTT. It codes for CASSVRQGVTEAFF.

This clone was detected only once. The rearrangement links TRBV4-2 to TRBJ2-7; TRBD1 matches 12 bases. Germline-derived CDR1 and CDR2 are LGHNA and YNFKEQ. V lost 0 bases to trimming and J lost 8 bases; unmatched junction nucleotides: 5. This CDR3 region has 15 residues. The CDR3 protein is CASSQDMGQGAQQYF. The DNA of the CDR3 is TGTGCCAGCAGCCAAGATATGGGACAGGGGGCGCAGCAGTACTTC.

CDR3 bases: TGTGCCAGCAGTTTACATACCTATAATGAAAAACTGTTTTTT. It codes for CASSLHTYNEKLFF. This rearrangement joins TRBV6-5 to TRBJ1-4; D not resolved. Trimming pared 4 bases from V and 4 bases from J, leaving 10 bases between. The germline gives CDR1 MNHEY, CDR2 SVGAGI. The CDR3 extends over 14 amino acids.

To note about this clone: Mismatch with germline at one junction end may stem from a read error. The rearrangement joins TRBV5-1 to TRBJ2-3; TRBD2 matches at 10 bases. The V gene's germline CDR1 is SGHRS and CDR2 YFSETQ. This CDR3 spans 14 amino acids. CDR3 in DNA: TGCGCCAGCAAGAGCGGGGGGGCCACAGGTACGCAGTATTTT. Its protein is CASKSGGATGTQYF.

The CDR3 region is CATRLGGNTEAFF. The CDR3 DNA sequence: TGTGCCACCAGACTGGGGGGGAACACTGAAGCTTTCTTT. The chain carries TRBV7-9 and TRBJ1-1, with D perhaps matching TRBD1 (5 bases). CDR1 is SEHNR, CDR2 FQNEAQ, per germline (reference sequence). V lost 10 bases and J 1 base, leaving 13 bases between the germline ends. The CDR3 runs 13 residues. The full variable domain, in which reference TRBV7-9 and TRBJ1-1 provide the parts outside the CDR3, is DTGVSQNPRHKITKRGQNVTFRCDPISEHNRLYWYRQTLGQGPEFLTYFQNEAQLEKSRLLSDRFSAERPKGSFSTLEIQRTEQGDSAMYLCATRLGGNTEAFFGQGTRLTVV.

This chain uses TRBV11-2 with TRBJ2-1, with 9 bases aligning to TRBD2. The CDR3 totals 15 residues. V shed 6 bases, J shed 4 bases, and the junction held 7 bases outside the gene matches. Germline V gene lookup returns CDR1 SGHAT and CDR2 FQNNGV. The CDR3 is CASSRIAGEYNEQFF. The CDR3, as DNA: TGTGCCAGCAGTCGTATAGCGGGGGAATACAATGAGCAGTTCTTC.

The chain carries TRBV19 and TRBJ1-4, with D unclear. V lost 3 bases, J lost 4 bases, and 9 bases lay in between. The CDR3 extends over 14 amino acids. The germline CDR1 and CDR2 sequences are LNHDA and SQIVND (reference sequence). The CDR3 bases are TGTGCCAGTAGTATCACGTATTTTAATGAAAAACTGTTTTTT. This sequence encodes CASSITYFNEKLFF.

V is TRBV11-3 and J is TRBJ1-5, with 9 bases matching TRBD1. The V segment lost 1 base and the J segment 0 bases; nucleotides outside the gene matches: 4. The length of the CDR3 is 17 residues. Per germline, CDR1 SGHNT and CDR2 YENEEA. The CDR3 sequence: CASSLGRDRDSNQPQHF. CDR3 nucleotides: TGTGCCAGCAGCTTAGGTCGGGACAGGGATAGCAATCAGCCCCAGCATTTT.

The genes are TRBV21-1 and TRBJ2-2; the listed D gene, TRBD2, was not tested against the DNA. TRBV21-1 is assigned pseudogene status. This CDR3 region has 18 residues. The CDR3 DNA reads as TGTGCCAGCAGCAAAGAGGGGTACGGGGGCGGGAGCACCGGGGAGCTGTTTTTT. Translation: CASSKEGYGGGSTGELFF.

The chain joins TRBV19 to TRBJ2-3; D gene ambiguous. The CDR3 is 13 residues long. Germline CDR1 and CDR2: LNHDA and SQIVND (reference sequence). V lost 6 bases and J 1 base, leaving 8 bases between the germline ends. The CDR3 loop reads CASSWSGTDTQYF. As DNA, the CDR3 is TGTGCCAGTAGCTGGAGCGGCACAGATACGCAGTATTTT.

This clone was counted only a few times. This chain links TRBV10-3 with TRBJ1-1; 7 nucleotides line up with TRBD1. After removal of 11 bases from V and 5 bases from J, the junction contained 5 bases not matched to a gene. Germline CDR1 and CDR2: ENHRY and SYGVKD. The CDR3 is 11 residues long. CDR3 coding DNA: TGTGCCTCACAGGGGCTGACTGAAGCTTTCTTT. This translates into CASQGLTEAFF.

The rearrangement uses TRBV12-5 and TRBJ1-1, with D uncertain. V lost 0 bases, J lost 8 bases, and 13 bases lay in between. CDR1 and CDR2 from the germline V gene are LGHNT and FRNRAP. The CDR3 is 14 amino acids. The CDR3 DNA sequence: TGTGCTAGTGGTTTGGTCGGTTTGACGGGAGAAGCTTTCTTT. It specifies CASGLVGLTGEAFF.

V and J are TRBV5-4 and TRBJ1-5, with 9 bases aligning to TRBD1. The junction had 7 bases not matched to a gene; V was cut back by 4 bases and J by 5 bases. The V gene's germline CDR1 is SGHNT and CDR2 YYREEE (reference sequence). This CDR3 region has 15 residues. The CDR3 DNA is TGTGCCAGCAGCGTCGGGACAGGGAAAGATCAGCCCCAGCATTTT. Protein product: CASSVGTGKDQPQHF. The variable domain in full, with the rest retrieved from reference TRBV5-4 and TRBJ1-5, is ETGVTQSPTHLIKTRGQQVTLRCSSQSGHNTVSWYQQALGQGPQFIFQYYREEENGRGNFPPRFSGLQFPNYSSELNVNALELDDSALYLCASSVGTGKDQPQHFGDGTRLSIL.

The gene calls are TRBV2 and TRBJ1-2; D gene ambiguous. Germline CDR1 SNHLY, CDR2 FYNNEI. V shed 4 bases and J shed 3 bases, with 9 bases lying between them. The CDR3 loop spans 13 amino acids. The CDR3 here is CASSAGVDYGYTF. Written as DNA, the CDR3 is TGTGCCAGCAGTGCCGGAGTCGACTATGGCTACACCTTC.

V usage is TRBV2 and J usage is TRBJ1-1; tentative D call: TRBD1 (6 bases). The CDR3 length is 14 residues. With 6 bases removed from V and 4 bases from J, the gap between germline ends came to 15 bases. CDR1 is SNHLY and CDR2 is FYNNEI in the germline V gene. Here the CDR3 reads CASRSTGRGTEAFF. CDR3 in DNA: TGTGCCAGCAGGAGCACAGGGAGGGGCACTGAAGCTTTCTTT.

The rearrangement joins TRBV10-1 to TRBJ2-6; D possibly corresponds to TRBD2 (6 bases). The CDR3 covers 17 residues. Trimming took 4 bases from V and 0 from J, leaving 13 bases between them. In germline, CDR1 is WNHNN, CDR2 SYGVQD (reference sequence). CDR3 coding DNA: TGCGCCAGCAGTGTTCGGGTGGAGGGCTCTGGGGCCAACGTCCTGACTTTC. This translates into CASSVRVEGSGANVLTF.

This chain joins TRBV2 and TRBJ2-1; 10 bases are a match to TRBD1. Germline-derived CDR1 and CDR2 are SNHLY and FYNNEI. There are 14 residues in the CDR3. With V trimmed by 10 bases and J by 4 bases, 7 bases remained unmatched. For the CDR3, the DNA is TGTGCCAAAGGGGGGGACAGGGGATACAATGAGCAGTTCTTC. This translates into CAKGGDRGYNEQFF. The complete variable domain, with remaining parts taken from reference TRBV2 and TRBJ2-1, reads EPEVTQTPSHQVTQMGQEVILRCVPISNHLYFYWYRQILGQKVEFLVSFYNNEISEKSEIFDDQFSVERPDGSNFTLKIRSTKLEDSAMYFCAKGGDRGYNEQFFGPGTRLTVL.

Only one count was recorded for this clone. V is TRBV4-2 and J is TRBJ1-1; 9 nucleotides align to TRBD1. J gave up 6 bases and V 4 bases, and 9 bases lay outside the gene matches. Germline V gives CDR1 LGHNA, CDR2 YNFKEQ. There are 15 residues in the CDR3. The CDR3 DNA follows: TGTGCCAGCAGCCTTGTGTCCCGGGACAGGGCTGAAGCTTTCTTT. It yields the protein CASSLVSRDRAEAFF.

The V and J genes are TRBV5-3 and TRBJ2-1; 9 positions match TRBD2. TRBV5-3 is filed as an ORF, its function uncertain. V shed 4 bases and J 5 bases; nucleotides not matched to a gene: 13. This CDR3 is 17 amino acids long. The CDR3 protein is CARSLPASSGEDNEQFF. The CDR3 nucleotides are TGTGCCAGAAGCCTCCCGGCTTCTAGCGGGGAGGACAATGAGCAGTTCTTC.

The chain links TRBV6-1 to TRBJ1-4; tentatively, D is TRBD1 (5 bases). There are 14 residues in the CDR3. The germline CDR1 and CDR2 sequences are MNHNS and SASEGT. The V gene lost 6 bases and the J gene lost 8 bases, with 16 bases spanning the gap. The CDR3 loop is CASRGGGTIEKLFF. The CDR3, as DNA: TGTGCCAGCAGGGGCGGGGGTACTATCGAAAAACTGTTTTTT.

This clone came up once. The V and J genes are TRBV7-2 and TRBJ2-5; 15 nucleotides agree with TRBD2. CDR1 is SGHTA and CDR2 is FQGNSA in the germline V gene. After removal of 2 bases from V and 4 bases from J, the junction contained 5 bases not matched to a gene. This CDR3 has 17 residues. The CDR3 coding sequence is TGTGCCAGCAGCTTAAGCGGACTAGCGGGGGGGCTAGAGACCCAGTACTTC. This gives the protein CASSLSGLAGGLETQYF.

The V call is TRBV7-9, the J call TRBJ2-1, with D maybe TRBD2 (7 bases). CDR1 is SEHNR, CDR2 FQNEAQ, per germline (reference sequence). The CDR3 consists of 14 residues. The V end was cut by 1 base, the J end by 6 bases, with 10 bases between. The chain's CDR3 is CASSLVGGPNEQFF. Written as DNA, the CDR3 is TGTGCCAGCAGCTTAGTCGGGGGGCCCAATGAGCAGTTCTTC. The entire variable domain, with the rest obtained from reference TRBV7-9 and TRBJ2-1, is as follows: DTGVSQNPRHKITKRGQNVTFRCDPISEHNRLYWYRQTLGQGPEFLTYFQNEAQLEKSRLLSDRFSAERPKGSFSTLEIQRTEQGDSAMYLCASSLVGGPNEQFFGPGTRLTVL.

The V call is TRBV28, the J call TRBJ1-5; TRBD1 might be the D (5 bases). CDR1 is MDHEN, CDR2 SYDVKM, per germline. V shed 6 bases and J shed 1 base, with 19 bases lying between them. CDR3 length: 17 amino acids. CDR3 loop: CASSSKDILASNQPQHF. The CDR3 bases are TGTGCCAGCAGCAGCAAGGACATCTTGGCAAGCAATCAGCCCCAGCATTTT.

The chain's CDR3 is CASSDPQTQYF. The CDR3 nucleotides read TGCGCCAGCAGTGATCCGCAGACCCAGTACTTC. The genes are TRBV10-2 and TRBJ2-5; D is unclear. The CDR3 is 11 amino acids. The ends were cut back, 3 bases at V and 6 bases at J, with 5 bases in the middle. The germline gives CDR1 WSHSY, CDR2 SAAADI.

V is TRBV6-6 and J is TRBJ1-2; D is ambiguous. CDR1 is MNHNY, CDR2 SVGAGI, per germline (reference sequence). Trimming pared 6 bases from V and 6 bases from J, leaving 11 bases between. The CDR3 has 12 residues. The CDR3 coding sequence is TGTGCCAGCAGGGGAATTTACGATGGCTACACCTTC. It specifies CASRGIYDGYTF.

For the CDR3, the DNA is TGTGCCAGCTCACGGACAGGGGGCGCCCCCTACGAGCAGTACTTC. This translates into CASSRTGGAPYEQYF. This sequence joins TRBV18 and TRBJ2-7; 11 bases align to TRBD1. CDR1 is KGHSH and CDR2 is LQKENI in the germline V gene. J lost 2 bases, V lost 4 bases, and 4 bases had no gene match. The CDR3 runs to 15 residues.

V and J are TRBV2 and TRBJ2-1, with D hard to call. The germline V gene encodes CDR1 SNHLY and CDR2 FYNNEI. V lost 7 bases, J lost 5 bases, and 12 bases lay in between. The CDR3 is 13 residues long. In DNA, the CDR3 is TGTGCCAGCATATCCTCGGCGGACAATGAGCAGTTCTTC. Its translation: CASISSADNEQFF. Together with reference TRBV2 and TRBJ2-1, the CDR3 gives the full variable domain: EPEVTQTPSHQVTQMGQEVILRCVPISNHLYFYWYRQILGQKVEFLVSFYNNEISEKSEIFDDQFSVERPDGSNFTLKIRSTKLEDSAMYFCASISSADNEQFFGPGTRLTVL.

V and J are TRBV5-1 and TRBJ2-5, with TRBD1 matching 7 bases. The CDR3 is 15 residues long. The V gene's germline CDR1 is SGHRS and CDR2 YFSETQ. V was pared by 0 bases and J by 2 bases, with 4 bases of the junction left unmatched. CDR3 amino acids: CASSLAGGWQETQYF. CDR3 DNA: TGCGCCAGCAGCTTGGCAGGGGGTTGGCAAGAGACCCAGTACTTC.

This sequence joins TRBV2 and TRBJ2-1; 10 nucleotides line up with TRBD2. This CDR3 is 14 amino acids long. J gave up 6 bases and V 5 bases, and 4 bases lay outside the gene matches. Germline CDR1 is SNHLY and CDR2 is FYNNEI. The CDR3 DNA is TGTGCCAGCAGTCTTACTAGCGGGGTCAATGAGCAGTTCTTC. Its translation is CASSLTSGVNEQFF. The complete variable domain, with remaining parts taken from reference TRBV2 and TRBJ2-1, reads EPEVTQTPSHQVTQMGQEVILRCVPISNHLYFYWYRQILGQKVEFLVSFYNNEISEKSEIFDDQFSVERPDGSNFTLKIRSTKLEDSAMYFCASSLTSGVNEQFFGPGTRLTVL.